This T cell receptor (beta chain) was sequenced during a study of metastatic and nonmetastatic thyroid tumors. Thyroid surgery had not been preceded by any treatment in any patient. This clone was counted a few times. The antigen remains unidentified. Study observations and caveats: Reportedly, malignant thyroid tumors had significantly higher TCR beta diversity than benign nodules, in blood and tumor.

TCRdb called clones again from the PCR reads with MiXCR. Of under 50,000 clones in the sample, about 29% were seen once. This receptor was identified in a male donor with papillary thyroid cancer or a benign thyroid nodule (not recorded which). Some clones in this sample may be carry-over from other donors' samples. Specimen: blood.

CDR3 loop: CASSFLDPPLHF. The CDR3 DNA reads TGTGCCAGCAGCTTCCTTGATCCACCCCTCCACTTT. The chain couples TRBV7-9 to TRBJ1-6; D ambiguous. Looked up from germline, CDR1 is SEHNR and CDR2 is FQNEAQ (reference sequence). The ends were cut back, 3 bases at V and 11 bases at J, with 8 bases in the middle. The CDR3 loop spans 12 amino acids.